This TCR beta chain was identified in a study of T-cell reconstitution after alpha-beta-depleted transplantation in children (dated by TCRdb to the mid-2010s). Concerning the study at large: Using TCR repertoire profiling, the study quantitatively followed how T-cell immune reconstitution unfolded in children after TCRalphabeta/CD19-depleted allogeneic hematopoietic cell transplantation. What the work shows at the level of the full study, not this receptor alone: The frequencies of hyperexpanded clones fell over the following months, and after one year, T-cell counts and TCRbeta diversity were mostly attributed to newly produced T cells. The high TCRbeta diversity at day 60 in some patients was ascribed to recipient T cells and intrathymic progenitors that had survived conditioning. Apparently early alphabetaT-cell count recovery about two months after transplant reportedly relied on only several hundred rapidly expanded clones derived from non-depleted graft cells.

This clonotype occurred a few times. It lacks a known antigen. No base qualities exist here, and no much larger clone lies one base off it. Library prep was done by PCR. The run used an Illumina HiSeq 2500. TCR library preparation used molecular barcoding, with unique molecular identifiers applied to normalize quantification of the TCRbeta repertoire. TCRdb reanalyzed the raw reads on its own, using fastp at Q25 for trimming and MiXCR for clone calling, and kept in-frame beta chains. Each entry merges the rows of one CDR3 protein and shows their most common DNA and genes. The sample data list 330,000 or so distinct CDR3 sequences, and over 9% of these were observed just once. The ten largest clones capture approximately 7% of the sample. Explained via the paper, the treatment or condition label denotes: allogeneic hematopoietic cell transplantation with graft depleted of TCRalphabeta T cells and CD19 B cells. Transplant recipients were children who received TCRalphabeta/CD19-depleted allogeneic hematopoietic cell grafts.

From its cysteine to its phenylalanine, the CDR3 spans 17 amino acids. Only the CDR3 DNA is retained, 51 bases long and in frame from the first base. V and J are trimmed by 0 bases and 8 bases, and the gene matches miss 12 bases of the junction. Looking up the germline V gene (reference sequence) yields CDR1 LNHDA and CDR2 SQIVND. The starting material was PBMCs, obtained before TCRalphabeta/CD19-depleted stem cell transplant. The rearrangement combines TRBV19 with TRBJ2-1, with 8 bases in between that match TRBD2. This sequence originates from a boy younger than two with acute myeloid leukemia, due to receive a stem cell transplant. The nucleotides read TGTGCCAGTAGTATAGATCTGAGCGGCGGGAGGAGGCATGAGCAGTTCTTC. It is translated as CASSIDLSGGRRHEQFF.